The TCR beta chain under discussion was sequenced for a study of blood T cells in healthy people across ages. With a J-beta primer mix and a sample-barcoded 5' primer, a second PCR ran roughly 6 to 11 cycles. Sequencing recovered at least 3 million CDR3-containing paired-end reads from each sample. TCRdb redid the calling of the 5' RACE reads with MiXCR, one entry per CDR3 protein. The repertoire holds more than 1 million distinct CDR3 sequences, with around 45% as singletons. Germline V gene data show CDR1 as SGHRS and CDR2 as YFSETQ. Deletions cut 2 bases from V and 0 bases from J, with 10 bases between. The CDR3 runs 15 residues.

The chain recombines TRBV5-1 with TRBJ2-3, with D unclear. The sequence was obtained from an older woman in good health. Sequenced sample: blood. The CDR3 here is CASSFSRLSTDTQYF. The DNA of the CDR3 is TGCGCCAGCAGCTTTTCTAGATTAAGCACAGATACGCAGTATTTT. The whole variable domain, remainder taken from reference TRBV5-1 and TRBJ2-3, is KAGVTQTPRYLIKTRGQQVTLSCSPISGHRSVSWYQQTPGQGLQFLFEYFSETQRNKGNFPGRFSGRQFSNSRSEMNVSTLELGDSALYLCASSFSRLSTDTQYFGPGTRLTVL.